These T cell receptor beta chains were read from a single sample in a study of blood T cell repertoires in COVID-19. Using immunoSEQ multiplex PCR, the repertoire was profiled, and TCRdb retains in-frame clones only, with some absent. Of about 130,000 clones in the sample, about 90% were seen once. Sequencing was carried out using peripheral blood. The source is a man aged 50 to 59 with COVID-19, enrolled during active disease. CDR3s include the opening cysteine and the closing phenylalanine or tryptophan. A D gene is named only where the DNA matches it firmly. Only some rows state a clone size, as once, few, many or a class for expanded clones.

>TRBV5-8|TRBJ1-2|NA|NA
TGTGCCAGCAGCTTGGCAGTCTATGGCTACACCTTC
CASSLAVYGYTF
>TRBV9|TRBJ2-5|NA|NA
TGTGCCAGCAGCGTAGCTATAGAGGCAGGGGAAGAGACCCAGTACTTC
CASSVAIEAGEETQYF
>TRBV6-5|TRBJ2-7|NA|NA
TGTGCCAGCAGTTCGATAGAGACCTACGAGCAGTACTTC
CASSSIETYEQYF
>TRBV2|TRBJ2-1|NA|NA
TGTGCCAGCAGTGTTACTTCGAGCTCCTACAATGAGCAGTTCTTC
CASSVTSSSYNEQFF
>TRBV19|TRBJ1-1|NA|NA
TGTGCCAGTACCCCCATGGACAGATTGAACACTGAAGCTTTCTTT
CASTPMDRLNTEAFF
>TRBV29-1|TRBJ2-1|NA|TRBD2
TGCAGCACCGGGGAACTAGCGGGAGGAAGTGAGCAGTTCTTC
CSTGELAGGSEQFF
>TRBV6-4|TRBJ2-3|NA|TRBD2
TGTGCCAGCAGTTACTTAGCGGGCGGCACAGATACGCAGTATTTT
CASSYLAGGTDTQYF
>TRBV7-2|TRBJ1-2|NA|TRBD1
TGTGCCAGCAGTCAGGGGGCTTGGTATGGCTACACCTTC
CASSQGAWYGYTF
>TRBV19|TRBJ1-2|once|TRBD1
TGTGCCAGTAGTCCGACGGGACAGGCGGGTGGCTACACCTTC
CASSPTGQAGGYTF
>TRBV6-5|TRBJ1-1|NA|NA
TGTGCCAGCAGTTGGGGGGGCACTGAAGCTTTCTTT
CASSWGGTEAFF
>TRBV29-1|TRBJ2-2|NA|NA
TGCAGCGTTAGGACAGCTAGCACCGGGGAGCTGTTTTTT
CSVRTASTGELFF
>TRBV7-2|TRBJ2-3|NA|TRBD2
TGTGCCAGCAGCTTACGAGCTAGCGGGAGAAGGTGGGGAGATACGCAGTATTTT
CASSLRASGRRWGDTQYF
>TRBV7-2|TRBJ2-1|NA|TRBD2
TGTGCCAGCAGCTTAGCGGGAGGGTCTCCTGAGCAGTTCTTC
CASSLAGGSPEQFF
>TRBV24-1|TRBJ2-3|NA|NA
TGTGCCACCAGTGAACAACCCACAGATACGCAGTATTTT
CATSEQPTDTQYF
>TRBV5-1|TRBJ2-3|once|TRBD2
TGCGCCAGCAGCCCCGCGGGAGCAGATACGCAGTATTTT
CASSPAGADTQYF
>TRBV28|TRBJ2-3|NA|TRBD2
TGTGCCAGCAGTACCGGGACTAGCGGCACAGATACGCAGTATTTT
CASSTGTSGTDTQYF
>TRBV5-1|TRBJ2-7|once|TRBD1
TGCGCCAGCAGCTCATGGACAGGGGCGTACGAGCAGTACTTC
CASSSWTGAYEQYF
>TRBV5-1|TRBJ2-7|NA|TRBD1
TGCGCCAGCAGCCGCAGACAGGGAAGCTCCTACGAGCAGTACTTC
CASSRRQGSSYEQYF
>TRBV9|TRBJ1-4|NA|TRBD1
TGTGCCAGCAGCGGAACCGGGACAGGGGGCGGGGATGAAAAACTGTTTTTT
CASSGTGTGGGDEKLFF
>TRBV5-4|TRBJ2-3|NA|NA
TGTGCCAGCAGCTCTGCCAGGTCTAGCACAGATACGCAGTATTTT
CASSSARSSTDTQYF
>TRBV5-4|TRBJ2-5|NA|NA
TGTGCCAGCAGCTCAGGCGGGCACCAAGAGACCCAGTACTTC
CASSSGGHQETQYF
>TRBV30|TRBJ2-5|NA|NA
TGTGCCTGGAGTGGCCCCGACAGGGGCAGCGGGAATCGGGAGACCCAGTACTTC
CAWSGPDRGSGNRETQYF
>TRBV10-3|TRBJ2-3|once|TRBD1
TGTGCCATCAGTGACGACAGGGTCACAGATACGCAGTATTTT
CAISDDRVTDTQYF
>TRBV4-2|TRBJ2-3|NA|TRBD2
TGTGCCAGCAGCCAAAGGACTAGCGGTACAGATACGCAGTATTTT
CASSQRTSGTDTQYF
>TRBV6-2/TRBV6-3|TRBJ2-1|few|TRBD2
TGTGCCAGCAGCCGGACTAGCGGTTCCTACAATGAGCAGTTCTTC
CASSRTSGSYNEQFF
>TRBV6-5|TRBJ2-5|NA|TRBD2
TGTGCCAGCAGTCGGGCTAGCGGGAGCCAAGAGACCCAGTACTTC
CASSRASGSQETQYF
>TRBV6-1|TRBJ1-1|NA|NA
TGTGCCAGCAGTGAAACTCCGGTCGAAGCTTTCTTT
CASSETPVEAFF
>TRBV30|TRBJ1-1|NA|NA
TGTGCCTGGAGGGTCCGGGGGGAATGGACTGAAGCTTTCTTT
CAWRVRGEWTEAFF
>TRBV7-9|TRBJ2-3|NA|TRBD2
TGTGCCAGCAGCTTAAGTTCCCTAGCGGGAGGAACGCAGTATTTT
CASSLSSLAGGTQYF
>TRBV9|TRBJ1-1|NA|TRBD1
TGTGCCAGCAGCACCACTACAGGGGCCAACACTGAAGCTTTCTTT
CASSTTTGANTEAFF
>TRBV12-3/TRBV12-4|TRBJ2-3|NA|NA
TGTGCCAGCAGTTTGCCGGGGGCAGATACGCAGTATTTT
CASSLPGADTQYF
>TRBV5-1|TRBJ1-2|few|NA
TGCGCCAGCAGCTTGGCCCCGGAGTTAAATAACTATGGCTACACCTTC
CASSLAPELNNYGYTF
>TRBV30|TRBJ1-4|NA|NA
TGTGCCTGGAGTCCCGGGACACAGAATGAAAAACTGTTTTTT
CAWSPGTQNEKLFF
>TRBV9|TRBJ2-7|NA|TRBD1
TGTGCCAGCAGCGTCTCGGGACAGGGTAGCGCCTACGAGCAGTACTTC
CASSVSGQGSAYEQYF
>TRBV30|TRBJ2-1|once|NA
TGTGCCTGGAGTGGGGACTTTCTTAACAATGAGCAGTTCTTC
CAWSGDFLNNEQFF
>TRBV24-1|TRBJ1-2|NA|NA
TGTGCCACCTTTATTCAGGGGCCACTCTATGGCTACACCTTC
CATFIQGPLYGYTF
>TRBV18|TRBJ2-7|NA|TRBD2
TGTGCCAGCTCACCACTGGGACTAGCGGGAGGGCTACCCTACGAGCAGTACTTC
CASSPLGLAGGLPYEQYF
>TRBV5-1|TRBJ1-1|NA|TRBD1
TGCGCCAGCAGCATGGCAGGGGGCCGAACTGAAGCTTTCTTT
CASSMAGGRTEAFF
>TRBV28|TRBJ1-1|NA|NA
TGTGCCAGCAGCACCTCCCTTGACCGAGGGGAAGCTTTCTTT
CASSTSLDRGEAFF
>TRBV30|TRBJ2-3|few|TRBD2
TGTGCCTGGAGGATACTAGCGGGAGTAGATACGCAGTATTTT
CAWRILAGVDTQYF
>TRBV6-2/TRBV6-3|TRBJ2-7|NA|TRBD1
TGTGCCAGCAGTTTCCTCGGGACAGGGGACGAGCAGTACTTC
CASSFLGTGDEQYF
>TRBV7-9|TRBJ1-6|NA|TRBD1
TGTGCCAGCAGCCGCGCCCGGGACAGCAATTCACCCCTCCACTTT
CASSRARDSNSPLHF
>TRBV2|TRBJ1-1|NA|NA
TGTGCCAGCAGGGCGGCACCTATCACTGAAGCTTTCTTT
CASRAAPITEAFF
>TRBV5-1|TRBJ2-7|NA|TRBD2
TGCGCCAGCAGCTTGGCTAGCGGGAGAAACGAAAGACGCGAGCAGTACTTC
CASSLASGRNERREQYF
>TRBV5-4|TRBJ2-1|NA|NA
TGTGCCAGCAGCTTGGGAGGATATGACCCCAATGAGCAGTTCTTC
CASSLGGYDPNEQFF
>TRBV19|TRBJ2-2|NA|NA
TGTGCCAGTAGTATCTCTGGGACAAGGAACACCGGGGAGCTGTTTTTT
CASSISGTRNTGELFF
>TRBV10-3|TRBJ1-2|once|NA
TGTGCCATCAGTGAGCCAACCATGGCGCGGACAGACTATGGCTACACCTTC
CAISEPTMARTDYGYTF
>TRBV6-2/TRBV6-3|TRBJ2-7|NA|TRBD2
TGTGCCAGCAGCCCGGGACTAGCGGGAGAGGCACCCTACGAGCAGTACTTC
CASSPGLAGEAPYEQYF
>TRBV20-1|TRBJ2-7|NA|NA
TGCAGTGCTAATGACTGGGGGGGGCTTTACGAGCAGTACTTC
CSANDWGGLYEQYF
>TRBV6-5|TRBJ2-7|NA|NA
TGTGCCAGCAGCTCACAGGGAGTCTTCGAGCAGTACTTC
CASSSQGVFEQYF
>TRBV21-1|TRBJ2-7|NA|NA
TGTGCCAGCAGCAAAGAGTCATCAGAAACCCGTCCCTACGAGCAGTACTTC
CASSKESSETRPYEQYF
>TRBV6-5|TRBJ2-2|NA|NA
TGTGCCAGCCGGAGGCAGGGAGGCACCGGGGAGCTGTTTTTT
CASRRQGGTGELFF
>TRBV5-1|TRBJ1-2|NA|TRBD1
TGCGCCAGCAGCTGGGGGACAGCCGCCTATGGCTACACCTTC
CASSWGTAAYGYTF
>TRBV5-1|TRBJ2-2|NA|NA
TGCGCCAGCAGCTGGTCGCGAGCGAACACCGGGGAGCTGTTTTTT
CASSWSRANTGELFF
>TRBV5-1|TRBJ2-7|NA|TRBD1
TGCGCCGGCAGCCTGGGACAGGGGGGCTACGAGCAGTACTTC
CAGSLGQGGYEQYF
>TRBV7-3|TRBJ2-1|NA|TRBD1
TGTGCCAGCAGCTTAGGTCCCCAGGGGGCTTACGATGAGCAGTTCTTC
CASSLGPQGAYDEQFF
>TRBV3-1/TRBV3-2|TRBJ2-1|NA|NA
TGTGCCAGCAGCCAACGGGGTCTACCCGAGCAGTTCTTC
CASSQRGLPEQFF